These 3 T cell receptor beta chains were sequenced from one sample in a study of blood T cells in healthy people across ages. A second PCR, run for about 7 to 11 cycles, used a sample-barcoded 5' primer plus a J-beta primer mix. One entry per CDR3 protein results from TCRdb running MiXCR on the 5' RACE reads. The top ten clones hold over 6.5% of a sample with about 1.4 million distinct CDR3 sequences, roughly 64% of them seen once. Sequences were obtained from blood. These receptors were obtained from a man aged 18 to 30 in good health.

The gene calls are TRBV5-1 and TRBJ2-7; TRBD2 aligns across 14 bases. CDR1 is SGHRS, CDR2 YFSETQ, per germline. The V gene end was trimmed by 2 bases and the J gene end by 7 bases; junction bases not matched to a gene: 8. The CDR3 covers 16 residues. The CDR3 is CASSFGMGLAGVEQYF. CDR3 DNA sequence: TGCGCCAGCAGCTTCGGAATGGGACTAGCGGGAGTGGAGCAGTACTTC.

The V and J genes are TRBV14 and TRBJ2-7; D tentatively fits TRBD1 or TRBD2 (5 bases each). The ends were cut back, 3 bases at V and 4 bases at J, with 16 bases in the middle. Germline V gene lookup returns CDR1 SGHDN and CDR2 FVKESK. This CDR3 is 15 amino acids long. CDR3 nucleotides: TGTGCCAGCAGCCACCCCGGGACGGAGCTGTACGAGCAGTACTTC. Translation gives CASSHPGTELYEQYF.

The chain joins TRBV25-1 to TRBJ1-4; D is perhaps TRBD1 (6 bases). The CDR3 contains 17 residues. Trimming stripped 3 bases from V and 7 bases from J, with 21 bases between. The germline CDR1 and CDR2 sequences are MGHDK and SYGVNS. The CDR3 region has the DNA TGTGCCAGCAGTGATGGGGGCTCGAGGGACATTTCTGAAAAACTGTTTTTT. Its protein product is CASSDGGSRDISEKLFF.